Below are 23 T cell receptor beta chains sequenced from a single sample in a study of vaccination and CD4 T cells after COVID-19 (dated by TCRdb to between 2021 and 2024). Their recognized antigens are unknown. The protocol used for the library was PCR. For sequencing, an Illumina iSeq 100 was employed. At the Johns Hopkins FTIC core, DNA from the cultured CD4+ T cells underwent TCR sequencing with the Oncomine TCR Beta short-read assay. In-frame beta chains were kept once TCRdb had trimmed the public reads at Q25 with fastp and called clones with MiXCR. Rows are combined by CDR3 protein, so each entry shows the most common genes and DNA. The sample data list fewer than 20,000 distinct CDR3 sequences, and about 50% of these were observed just once. 12% of the sample comes from the top ten. Read against the paper, the sample's treatment or condition label means: roughly ten-day PBMC culture with coronavirus spike peptide pools or control peptides (ViraFEST assay).

The sample was CD4+ T cells from blood, cultured in vitro. All receptors come from a human donor who had recovered from COVID-19.

The V call is TRBV7-2, the J call TRBJ1-1; D is unresolved. Between the trimmed V and J ends, which lost 6 bases and 5 bases, there was a span of 7 bases. Looked up from germline, CDR1 is SGHTA and CDR2 is FQGNSA. The CDR3 has 11 amino acids. CDR3 DNA: TGTGCCAGCAGTGTTTATACTGAAGCTTTCTTT. This gives the protein CASSVYTEAFF.

For this clonotype: Germline is not matched at one junction end, which may reflect a read error. This rearrangement joins TRBV20-1 to TRBJ1-1, with D perhaps TRBD1 (6 bases). The CDR3 has 13 amino acids. Germline CDR1 DFQATT, CDR2 SNEGSKA (reference sequence). This CDR3 reads CSARDRLNTEAFF. In DNA form, the CDR3 reads TGCAGTGCAAGAGACAGGCTGAACACTGAAGCTTTCTTT.

V is TRBV27 and J is TRBJ2-3, with D possibly being TRBD1 (6 bases). The length of the CDR3 is 12 residues. The germline CDR1 and CDR2 sequences are MNHEY and SMNVEV (reference sequence). V was cut by 6 bases and J by 5 bases, with 9 bases left in between. The CDR3 DNA sequence: TGTGCCAGCAGGTCACAGGGAGATACGCAGTATTTT. It yields the protein CASRSQGDTQYF.

In its sample, this clonotype was seen once. The chain recombines TRBV5-5 with TRBJ1-2, with TRBD1 matching 11 bases. The V and J ends lost 7 bases and 7 bases, in that order; junction bases with no gene match: 9. This CDR3 has 14 residues. Germline CDR1 SGHKS, CDR2 YYEKEE (reference sequence). In DNA, the CDR3 is TGTGCCAGCCGTTGGGGACAGGGGGAAGGTGGCTACACCTTC. This sequence encodes CASRWGQGEGGYTF.

V usage is TRBV5-1 and J usage is TRBJ1-1; no firm D call. V dropped 0 bases and J dropped 0 bases, with 3 bases sitting between them. This CDR3 comprises 13 residues. Germline CDR1 is SGHRS and CDR2 is YFSETQ. The CDR3 sequence: CASSLGVNTEAFF. CDR3 coding DNA: TGCGCCAGCAGCTTGGGAGTGAACACTGAAGCTTTCTTT. Looking up the rest from reference TRBV5-1 and TRBJ1-1 gives the full variable domain: KAGVTQTPRYLIKTRGQQVTLSCSPISGHRSVSWYQQTPGQGLQFLFEYFSETQRNKGNFPGRFSGRQFSNSRSEMNVSTLELGDSALYLCASSLGVNTEAFFGQGTRLTVV.

The genes are TRBV6-5 and TRBJ2-2, with D tentatively TRBD2 (5 bases). Looked up from germline, CDR1 is MNHEY and CDR2 is SVGAGI. V lost 4 bases and J lost 0, with 6 bases in between. The CDR3 has 14 amino acids. The CDR3 region is CASSSGTNTGELFF. As DNA, the CDR3 is TGTGCCAGCAGTTCCGGGACGAACACCGGGGAGCTGTTTTTT.

In its sample, this clonotype was seen a few times. The CDR3 nucleotides are TGTGCCAGTGATAGGCTTGAAGGCACTGAAGCTTTCTTT. This encodes CASDRLEGTEAFF. The chain couples TRBV7-9 to TRBJ1-1; D is ambiguous. The germline V gene encodes CDR1 SEHNR and CDR2 FQNEAQ (reference sequence). Trimming removed 9 bases from V and 4 bases from J, with 15 bases in between. The CDR3 runs 13 residues.

The chain uses TRBV20-1 and TRBJ2-7, with a possible D match to TRBD2 (6 bases). The CDR3 loop spans 13 amino acids. The germline V and J ends were trimmed by 3 bases and 3 bases, with 12 bases remaining between them. Germline V gene lookup returns CDR1 DFQATT and CDR2 SNEGSKA (reference sequence). This chain's CDR3 is CSASKLAYYEQYF. As DNA, the CDR3 is TGCAGTGCTAGTAAACTAGCCTACTACGAGCAGTACTTC.

The V call is TRBV6-2 or TRBV6-3, the J call TRBJ2-1, with TRBD1 matching over 10 bases. Gene TRBJ2-7 matches the end of the DNA better, so the J call may be wrong. CDR1 and CDR2 from the germline V gene are MNHEY and SVGEGT. CDR3 length: 15 amino acids. The CDR3 reads CASTAPGQGRKEQYF. CDR3 coding DNA: TGTGCCAGCACCGCACCGGGACAGGGGAGGAAGGAGCAGTACTTC.

This rearrangement joins TRBV5-4 to TRBJ2-3; 12 nucleotides line up with TRBD2. J gave up 2 bases and V 3 bases, and 1 base lay outside the gene matches. CDR1 and CDR2 (germline): SGHNT, YYREEE (reference sequence). This CDR3 contains 15 residues. The CDR3 region is CASSSSGRATDTQYF. CDR3 bases: TGTGCCAGCAGCTCTAGCGGGAGGGCCACAGATACGCAGTATTTT. The whole variable domain, filled in from reference TRBV5-4 and TRBJ2-3, reads ETGVTQSPTHLIKTRGQQVTLRCSSQSGHNTVSWYQQALGQGPQFIFQYYREEENGRGNFPPRFSGLQFPNYSSELNVNALELDDSALYLCASSSSGRATDTQYFGPGTRLTVL.

V gene TRBV24-1 combines with J gene TRBJ1-1, with a possible D match to TRBD1 (6 bases). The CDR3 has 15 residues. V was shortened by 6 bases and J by 1 base, with 14 bases between the two germline ends. Germline CDR1 and CDR2: KGHDR and SFDVKD. CDR3 amino acids: CATSPFEQGNTEAFF. Written as DNA, the CDR3 is TGTGCCACCAGTCCTTTCGAACAGGGGAACACTGAAGCTTTCTTT.

The rearrangement joins TRBV20-1 to TRBJ1-1; TRBD1 might be the D (5 bases). The CDR3 contains 12 residues. V lost 3 bases to trimming and J lost 7 bases, with 12 bases between them. From germline, CDR1 is DFQATT and CDR2 SNEGSKA (reference sequence). CDR3 loop: CSASRGHNEAFF. CDR3 DNA sequence: TGCAGTGCTAGTAGGGGCCATAATGAAGCTTTCTTT.

This rearrangement joins TRBV5-1 to TRBJ2-3; D is undetermined. This CDR3 contains 15 residues. Germline lookup yields CDR1 SGHRS and CDR2 YFSETQ. The V end lost 0 bases, the J end lost 2 bases, and 10 bases lay between the germline ends. Here the CDR3 reads CASSLGRRYTDTQYF. In DNA form, the CDR3 reads TGCGCCAGCAGCTTGGGCCGTAGATACACAGATACGCAGTATTTT.

The J gene is TRBJ1-5, the V gene TRBV7-2; TRBD1 might be the D (5 bases). The CDR3 is 13 amino acids. V dropped 5 bases and J dropped 6 bases, with 11 bases sitting between them. The germline V gene encodes CDR1 SGHTA and CDR2 FQGNSA. CDR3 protein: CASSQGQVQPQHF. CDR3 in DNA: TGTGCCAGCAGCCAGGGTCAAGTTCAGCCCCAGCATTTT.

This clonotype was seen only a few times. This rearrangement joins TRBV20-1 to TRBJ2-5; 12 nucleotides match TRBD2. CDR1 is DFQATT, CDR2 SNEGSKA, per germline (reference sequence). The ends lost 3 bases at V and 3 bases at J; junction bases unmatched: 2. The CDR3 runs 14 residues. This CDR3 reads CSASASGGEETQYF. The CDR3 region has the DNA TGCAGTGCTAGTGCTAGCGGGGGGGAAGAGACCCAGTACTTC.

This chain uses TRBV15 with TRBJ1-1; 7 nucleotides match TRBD1. CDR3 length equals 15 residues. Germline CDR1 is LNHNV and CDR2 is YYDKDF (reference sequence). V trimming: 8 bases; J trimming: 4 bases; junction bases outside the gene matches: 13. The CDR3 DNA follows: TGTGCCACCGGCTCCGGGGTCAGGGGGACCACTGAAGCTTTCTTT. The encoded protein is CATGSGVRGTTEAFF.

This clonotype was detected a few times. The V gene is TRBV28, the J gene TRBJ2-5; unclear D gene. Germline CDR1 reads MDHEN; CDR2 reads SYDVKM. The CDR3 consists of 14 residues. The ends were cut back, 5 bases at V and 1 base at J, with 11 bases in the middle. The DNA of the CDR3 is TGTGCCAGCAGTGGAGTGGCGGTCCAAGAGACCCAGTACTTC. Its translation is CASSGVAVQETQYF. Looking up the rest from reference TRBV28 and TRBJ2-5 gives the full variable domain: DVKVTQSSRYLVKRTGEKVFLECVQDMDHENMFWYRQDPGLGLRLIYFSYDVKMKEKGDIPEGYSVSREKKERFSLILESASTNQTSMYLCASSGVAVQETQYFGPGTRLLVL.

The chain combines TRBV27 with TRBJ2-1, with 7 bases identical to TRBD2. This CDR3 contains 16 residues. The germline V gene encodes CDR1 MNHEY and CDR2 SMNVEV (reference sequence). The ends lost 2 bases at V and 6 bases at J; junction bases unmatched: 10. The DNA for the CDR3 is TGTGCCAGCAGTTTAGGTCCGGGACTAATACGCAATGAGCAGTTCTTC. This encodes CASSLGPGLIRNEQFF.

This chain links TRBV6-5 with TRBJ2-1; possibly TRBD2 for D (5 bases). CDR1 is MNHEY, CDR2 SVGAGI, per germline. The CDR3 loop spans 15 amino acids. V was shortened by 0 bases and J by 3 bases, with 9 bases between the two germline ends. The CDR3 here is CASSYSGEDYNEQFF. CDR3 sequence (DNA): TGTGCCAGCAGTTACTCCGGGGAAGACTACAATGAGCAGTTCTTC.

This chain uses TRBV28 with TRBJ1-5, with a weak D call TRBD1 (5 bases). The CDR3 is made up of 15 amino acids. CDR1 is MDHEN and CDR2 is SYDVKM in the germline V gene. Trimming shortened V by 3 bases and J by 5 bases, and 14 bases separated the two germline ends. CDR3 residues: CASSFVREKDQPQHF. Written as DNA, the CDR3 is TGTGCCAGCAGTTTTGTCAGGGAGAAGGATCAGCCCCAGCATTTT. The full variable domain, with the rest looked up from reference TRBV28 and TRBJ1-5, is DVKVTQSSRYLVKRTGEKVFLECVQDMDHENMFWYRQDPGLGLRLIYFSYDVKMKEKGDIPEGYSVSREKKERFSLILESASTNQTSMYLCASSFVREKDQPQHFGDGTRLSIL.

Only one count was recorded for this clonotype. The chain employs TRBV7-3 and TRBJ2-5; D is uncertain. The germline V gene encodes CDR1 SGHTA and CDR2 FQGTGA. Trimming shortened V by 0 bases and J by 4 bases, and 6 bases separated the two germline ends. This CDR3 region has 13 residues. As DNA, the CDR3 is TGTGCCAGCAGCTTAACGGATCGAGAGACCCAGTACTTC. This codes for CASSLTDRETQYF.

This chain links TRBV5-1 with TRBJ1-1; 8 bases are a match to TRBD1. V was clipped by 4 bases and J by 3 bases; unmatched bases: 2. This CDR3 has 13 residues. Germline V gene sequence: CDR1 SGHRS, CDR2 YFSETQ. The CDR3 region is CASSPQGDTEAFF. The DNA for the CDR3 is TGCGCCAGCAGCCCACAGGGGGACACTGAAGCTTTCTTT.

This clonotype came up a few times. The J gene is TRBJ1-5, the V gene TRBV28; D may be TRBD1 (5 bases). Per the germline V gene, CDR1 is MDHEN and CDR2 is SYDVKM. The CDR3 contains 14 residues. V gave up 5 bases and J gave up 1 base, with 9 bases separating them. The CDR3 coding sequence is TGTGCCAGCAGTCTCGGGGGAAGCAATCAGCCCCAGCATTTT. This translates into CASSLGGSNQPQHF.